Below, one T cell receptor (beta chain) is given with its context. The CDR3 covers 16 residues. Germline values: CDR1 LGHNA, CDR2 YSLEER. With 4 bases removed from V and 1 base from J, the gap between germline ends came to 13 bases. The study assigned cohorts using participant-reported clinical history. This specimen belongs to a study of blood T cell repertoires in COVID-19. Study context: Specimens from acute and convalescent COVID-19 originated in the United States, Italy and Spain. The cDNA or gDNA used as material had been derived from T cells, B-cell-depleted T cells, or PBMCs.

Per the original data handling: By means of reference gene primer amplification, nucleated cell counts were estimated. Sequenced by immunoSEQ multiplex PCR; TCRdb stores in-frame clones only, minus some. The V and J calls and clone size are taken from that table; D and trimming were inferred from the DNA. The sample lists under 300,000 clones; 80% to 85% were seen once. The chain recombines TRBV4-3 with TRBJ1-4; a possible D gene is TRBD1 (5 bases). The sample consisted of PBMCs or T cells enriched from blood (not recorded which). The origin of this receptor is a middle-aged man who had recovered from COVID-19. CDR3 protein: CASSPTRQLTNEKLFF. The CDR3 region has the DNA TGCGCCAGCAGCCCGACGAGACAGCTAACTAATGAAAAACTGTTTTTT.